One TCR beta chain is described in this entry. This entry comes from a study of blood T cell repertoires in COVID-19. Study at large: Nucleic acid was either cDNA or gDNA, and it came from T cells, B-cell-depleted T cells, or PBMCs.

The germline V and J ends were trimmed by 1 base and 10 bases, with 10 bases remaining between them. The V gene's germline CDR1 is LGHDT and CDR2 YNNKEL (reference sequence). The CDR3 contains 12 residues. The method was immunoSEQ multiplex PCR; TCRdb's version includes in-frame clones alone and lacks a portion of them. The sample has under 200,000 clones, about 85% seen once. Seattle's cohort entered during active infection and was followed longitudinally. The sequenced sample consisted of peripheral blood. The sequence was collected from a woman in her forties or fifties with COVID-19, enrolled during active disease. The rearrangement uses TRBV3-1 (or the pseudogene TRBV3-2) and TRBJ1-1; D is possibly TRBD1 (5 bases). As DNA, the CDR3 is TGTGCCAGCAGCCAAGTTAGTCAGGGAGCTTTCTTT. Its translation is CASSQVSQGAFF.